This T cell receptor beta chain was recovered during a study of blood T cell repertoires in COVID-19. Across the study: COVID-19 samples from acute and convalescent phases originated in the United States, Italy and Spain.

V shed 2 bases and J shed 7 bases, with 15 bases lying between them. The CDR3 is 13 amino acids. Germline V gene data show CDR1 as GTSNPN and CDR2 as SVGIG (reference sequence). Per the study methods: Scientists estimated how many nucleated cells there were by amplifying reference gene primers. Some clones are missing from TCRdb's copy, which holds only in-frame ones; the method was immunoSEQ multiplex PCR. That table gives V, J and clone size, and the DNA gave D and trimming. The table lists fewer than 80,000 clones, 88% of them singletons. The genes are TRBV30 and TRBJ2-7; tentatively, D is TRBD1 (6 bases). The TCR comes from a human donor in a cohort sampled during active COVID-19. Sequences were obtained from peripheral blood. Here the CDR3 reads CAWSKGVRDEQYF. As DNA, the CDR3 is TGTGCCTGGAGTAAGGGGGTCAGGGATGAGCAGTACTTC.